The rows below give T cell receptor beta chains drawn from one sample of a study of T cells in Graves' hyperthyroidism and ophthalmopathy. From the multiplex PCR reads, TCRdb called clonotypes with MiXCR, one entry per CDR3 protein. The sample carries about 510,000 distinct CDR3 sequences, 11% to 15% recorded once. Material: blood. The receptors were gathered from a woman aged 40 to 50 with Graves' hyperthyroidism. Each CDR3 is given with its conserved first and last residue. Each record gives: CDR3 protein, J gene, V gene, clone size. Only some rows state a clone size, as once, few, many or a class for expanded clones.

CDR3aa: CAGKREGQDTRYF
j_gene: TRBJ2-3
v_gene: TRBV5-1
abundance: -

CDR3aa: CASSEIPGAYGYTF
j_gene: TRBJ1-2
v_gene: TRBV7-8
abundance: -

CDR3aa: CASSPRDWGGDEQFF
j_gene: TRBJ2-1
v_gene: TRBV5-1
abundance: many

CDR3aa: CATSPGNYNEQFF
j_gene: TRBJ2-1
v_gene: TRBV24-1
abundance: many

CDR3aa: CSARAPVPRGYGYTF
j_gene: TRBJ1-2
v_gene: TRBV20-1
abundance: few

CDR3aa: CASSQFRTDYGYTF
j_gene: TRBJ1-2
v_gene: TRBV16
abundance: many

CDR3aa: CASSPHSGLAGDDEQFF
j_gene: TRBJ2-1
v_gene: TRBV12-3/TRBV12-4
abundance: many

CDR3aa: CASSLLSSGNTIYF
j_gene: TRBJ1-3
v_gene: TRBV28
abundance: many

CDR3aa: CASTKENRGNYGYTF
j_gene: TRBJ1-2
v_gene: TRBV6-1
abundance: many

CDR3aa: CASSSGFEGQGNQPQHF
j_gene: TRBJ1-5
v_gene: TRBV27
abundance: few

CDR3aa: CATSGLAHNEQFF
j_gene: TRBJ2-1
v_gene: TRBV24-1
abundance: -

CDR3aa: CAWSLRRSSYEQYF
j_gene: TRBJ2-7
v_gene: TRBV30
abundance: many

CDR3aa: CASSPKGGYEQYF
j_gene: TRBJ2-7
v_gene: TRBV18
abundance: few

CDR3aa: CSARDPRQGAFEQYF
j_gene: TRBJ2-7
v_gene: TRBV20-1
abundance: few

CDR3aa: CASSLWDRGRDTDTQYF
j_gene: TRBJ2-3
v_gene: TRBV28
abundance: -

CDR3aa: CASSGWSERNTEAFF
j_gene: TRBJ1-1
v_gene: TRBV7-9
abundance: -

CDR3aa: CASSESGREYPFF
j_gene: TRBJ2-1
v_gene: TRBV6-1
abundance: -

CDR3aa: CARRSRGKNQPQHF
j_gene: TRBJ1-5
v_gene: TRBV27
abundance: many